The 31 T cell receptor beta chains presented below share a single source sample, sequenced in a study of blood T cell repertoires in COVID-19. The method was immunoSEQ multiplex PCR; TCRdb's version includes in-frame clones alone and lacks a portion of them. Among approximately 22,000 clones, over 75% were seen once, and the ten largest hold 2% to 2.5%. What was sequenced was peripheral blood. The receptors here all came from a woman in her sixties or seventies with COVID-19, enrolled during active disease.

The V gene is TRBV4-1, the J gene TRBJ1-6, with D tentatively TRBD1 (6 bases). This CDR3 comprises 17 residues. Germline V CDR1 and CDR2: MGHRA, YSYEKL. V was cut by 7 bases and J by 9 bases, with 25 bases left in between. CDR3 amino acids: CASTKSRRNEGGSPLHF. Written as DNA, the CDR3 is TGCGCCAGCACCAAATCAAGGAGGAACGAAGGGGGTTCACCCCTCCACTTT.

This clone was observed a single time. The chain joins TRBV7-3 to TRBJ2-1, with a weak D call TRBD1 (5 bases). The CDR3 has 14 residues. CDR1 is SGHTA, CDR2 FQGTGA, per germline. The germline V and J ends were trimmed by 5 bases and 9 bases, with 17 bases remaining between them. The CDR3 DNA is TGTGCCAGCAGCCCGTCGACAGTCCAGGGTGAGCAGTTCTTC. Residues: CASSPSTVQGEQFF.

This sequence joins TRBV9 and TRBJ1-3, with 8 bases identical to TRBD1. The CDR3 is 16 residues long. J lost 3 bases, V lost 2 bases, and 7 bases had no gene match. Germline V gene data show CDR1 as SGDLS and CDR2 as YYNGEE. The CDR3 DNA reads TGTGCCAGCAGCGTGGGTCCCGGGACAGGTGGAAACACCATATATTTT. This translates into CASSVGPGTGGNTIYF.

This chain connects TRBV29-1 to TRBJ2-2; 10 positions agree with TRBD2. The CDR3 totals 13 residues. Germline CDR1 reads SQVTM; CDR2 reads ANQGSEA. After removal of 5 bases from V and 6 bases from J, the junction contained 3 bases not matched to a gene. The CDR3 is CSVLAGVPGELFF. For the CDR3, the DNA is TGCAGCGTTCTAGCGGGAGTTCCCGGGGAGCTGTTTTTT.

The rearrangement links TRBV5-1 to TRBJ1-2; the match to TRBD1 covers 7 bases. Trimming took 3 bases from V and 4 from J; bases not matched to a gene: 9. CDR3 size: 15 residues. Germline CDR1 and CDR2: SGHRS and YFSETQ. Here the CDR3 DNA reads TGCGCCAGCAGCTCGTCGGACAGGCCATTCTATGGCTACACCTTC. Translated: CASSSSDRPFYGYTF. The full variable domain, with the rest looked up from reference TRBV5-1 and TRBJ1-2, is KAGVTQTPRYLIKTRGQQVTLSCSPISGHRSVSWYQQTPGQGLQFLFEYFSETQRNKGNFPGRFSGRQFSNSRSEMNVSTLELGDSALYLCASSSSDRPFYGYTFGSGTRLTVV.

This chain connects TRBV29-1 to TRBJ2-7; unclear D gene. V was clipped by 6 bases and J by 4 bases, with 16 bases between them. Germline V gene sequence: CDR1 SQVTM, CDR2 ANQGSEA. The CDR3 loop spans 13 amino acids. CDR3 sequence (DNA): TGCAGCGTAAGTAAGTCGGTGTTTTACGAGCAGTACTTC. The encoded protein is CSVSKSVFYEQYF.

V usage is TRBV10-3 and J usage is TRBJ1-5; the D is unclear. The CDR3 sequence is 14 residues long. Germline loops: CDR1 ENHRY, CDR2 SYGVKD. Trimming removed 3 bases at V and 7 bases at J, with 13 bases between. The CDR3 bases are TGTGCCATCAGTGAAGTAGGGAAGCGGCAGCCCCAGCATTTT. It yields the protein CAISEVGKRQPQHF.

The V gene is TRBV5-1, the J gene TRBJ2-3; tentative D call: TRBD2 (6 bases). Trimming cost V 5 bases and J 3 bases, with 16 bases left between them. From germline, CDR1 is SGHRS and CDR2 YFSETQ. This CDR3 region has 15 residues. CDR3 DNA: TGCGCCAGCAGTTCTCTCGGCGGGGAGACAGATACGCAGTATTTT. It codes for CASSSLGGETDTQYF.

This chain connects TRBV27 to TRBJ2-1; no clear D. The CDR3 spans 20 residues. V lost 1 base and J 3 bases, leaving 25 bases between the germline ends. Germline V gives CDR1 MNHEY, CDR2 SMNVEV (reference sequence). CDR3 sequence (DNA): TGTGCCAGCAGTTTATTCTTTATGGGCTCCATCTCCATAAGCTACAATGAGCAGTTCTTC. Amino acids: CASSLFFMGSISISYNEQFF.

The chain combines TRBV3-1 (or the pseudogene TRBV3-2) with TRBJ2-5; TRBD1 matches 7 bases. The germline gives CDR1 LGHDT, CDR2 YNNKEL (reference sequence). J gave up 0 bases and V 4 bases, and 8 bases lay outside the gene matches. This CDR3 region has 16 residues. This CDR3 reads CASSPDRTFDQETQYF. CDR3 DNA: TGTGCCAGCAGCCCGGACAGGACCTTTGACCAAGAGACCCAGTACTTC.

The V and J genes are TRBV10-2 and TRBJ2-2, with 15 bases that match TRBD2. V dropped 3 bases and J dropped 8; count of bases not matched to a gene: 4. Germline-derived CDR1 and CDR2 are WSHSY and SAAADI. This CDR3 region has 16 residues. DNA of the CDR3: TGCGCCAGCAGTGACCGGACTAGCGGGGGGGTAGGGGAGCTGTTTTTT. It is translated as CASSDRTSGGVGELFF.

The V gene is TRBV5-1, the J gene TRBJ1-2; D remains unclear. The germline gives CDR1 SGHRS, CDR2 YFSETQ. The CDR3 is made up of 16 amino acids. Trimming removed 4 bases at V and 1 base at J, with 17 bases between. The DNA for the CDR3 is TGCGCCAGCAGCCGACGTTTTGACAACCTTAACTATGGCTACACCTTC. Translated: CASSRRFDNLNYGYTF.

The chain employs TRBV7-8 and TRBJ1-1, with D uncertain. The CDR3 consists of 16 residues. The V gene lost 3 bases and the J gene lost 2 bases, with 16 bases spanning the gap. CDR1 SGHVS and CDR2 FQNEAQ come from the germline V gene. CDR3 residues: CASSFAPAGRNTEAFF. In DNA form, the CDR3 reads TGTGCCAGCAGCTTCGCACCAGCGGGGAGAAACACTGAAGCTTTCTTT.

The rearrangement links TRBV5-1 to TRBJ2-7; 13 nucleotides align to TRBD2. Germline V lookup: CDR1 SGHRS, CDR2 YFSETQ. V gave up 5 bases and J gave up 5 bases; unmatched junction bases: 7. CDR3 length equals 15 residues. This CDR3 reads CASRELAGGFDEQYF. DNA of the CDR3: TGCGCCAGCAGAGAACTAGCGGGGGGGTTCGACGAGCAGTACTTC.

The V and J genes are TRBV3-1 (or the pseudogene TRBV3-2) and TRBJ2-7; possibly TRBD1 for D (5 bases). V was clipped by 11 bases and J by 3 bases, with 23 bases between them. The CDR3 contains 15 residues. CDR1 and CDR2 from the germline V gene are LGHDT and YNNKEL (reference sequence). This CDR3 is CAGLGQQASNYEQYF. The CDR3 DNA reads TGTGCCGGGCTTGGACAACAAGCATCAAACTACGAGCAGTACTTC.

This chain links TRBV7-2 with TRBJ1-6, with TRBD1 identical over 7 bases. Germline values: CDR1 SGHTA, CDR2 FQGNSA. The CDR3 has 15 residues. The ends lost 5 bases at V and 6 bases at J; junction bases unmatched: 7. The CDR3 nucleotides read TGTGCCAGCAGCGCCGGACAGGCCATTAATTCACCCCTCCACTTT. Encoded protein: CASSAGQAINSPLHF.

This clone appeared a few times. V gene TRBV11-2 combines with J gene TRBJ1-6; D unresolved. The CDR3 loop spans 14 amino acids. Between the trimmed V and J ends, which lost 3 bases and 6 bases, there was a span of 9 bases. The germline gives CDR1 SGHAT, CDR2 FQNNGV. The CDR3 nucleotides read TGTGCCAGCAGCTTTGGGCCAGCTAATTCACCCCTCCACTTT. This encodes CASSFGPANSPLHF.

The chain joins TRBV24-1 to TRBJ2-1, with D possibly matching TRBD1 (5 bases). The germline V gene encodes CDR1 KGHDR and CDR2 SFDVKD. This CDR3 region has 14 residues. V shed 1 base and J shed 9 bases, with 12 bases lying between them. The CDR3 coding sequence is TGTGCCACCAGTGATTTCTGGACAAACGGTGAGCAGTTCTTC. It specifies CATSDFWTNGEQFF.

The rearrangement joins TRBV5-1 to TRBJ2-4, with D unresolved. Trimming cost V 1 base and J 6 bases, with 11 bases left between them. This CDR3 has 14 amino acids. In germline, CDR1 is SGHRS, CDR2 YFSETQ. CDR3 sequence reads: CASSLPGRPNIQYF. CDR3 nucleotide sequence: TGCGCCAGCAGCTTGCCAGGCCGCCCAAACATTCAGTACTTC.

The rearrangement joins TRBV28 to TRBJ1-2; 9 bases align to TRBD1. The V gene's germline CDR1 is MDHEN and CDR2 SYDVKM. V lost 4 bases and J lost 7; bases outside the gene matches: 10. The CDR3 spans 15 residues. The CDR3 sequence: CASSSRPTGGIGYTF. The CDR3 DNA is TGTGCCAGCAGTTCCAGACCGACAGGGGGGATTGGCTACACCTTC.

The CDR3 nucleotides read TGTGCCAGTGTACCATTCGACAGGGTGGGATCCTATGGCTACACCTTC. It yields the protein CASVPFDRVGSYGYTF. J is TRBJ1-2 and V is TRBV19; 7 bases align to TRBD1. Germline trimming cut 8 bases from V and 4 bases from J; bases unmatched to any gene: 16. The CDR3 totals 16 residues. CDR1 LNHDA and CDR2 SQIVND come from the germline V gene (reference sequence).

The rearrangement links TRBV7-9 to TRBJ1-5, with 7 bases that match TRBD1. This CDR3 is built from 18 residues. CDR1 is SEHNR and CDR2 is FQNEAQ in the germline V gene (reference sequence). The trim removed 5 bases at V and 3 bases at J, leaving 16 bases unmatched. The CDR3 DNA reads as TGTGCCAGCAGCAGCCAAAGCTCGCGGACAGGATCCAATCAGCCCCAGCATTTT. The encoded protein is CASSSQSSRTGSNQPQHF.

This clone has only one observation. J is TRBJ2-5 and V is TRBV9; 9 bases agree with TRBD2. Germline assignment: CDR1 SGDLS and CDR2 YYNGEE. The CDR3 sequence is 14 residues long. The V and J ends lost 0 bases and 5 bases, in that order; junction bases with no gene match: 2. The CDR3 nucleotides read TGTGCCAGCAGCGTAGACGGACTAGCGGAGACCCAGTACTTC. Translating it yields CASSVDGLAETQYF.

CDR3 sequence reads: CASSFRTGPTEAFF. CDR3 sequence (DNA): TGTGCCAGCAGTTTTCGGACAGGTCCCACTGAAGCTTTCTTT. The chain recombines TRBV5-5 with TRBJ1-1, with 7 bases identical to TRBD1. CDR1 and CDR2 from the germline V gene are SGHKS and YYEKEE (reference sequence). The CDR3 runs 14 residues. V gave up 5 bases and J gave up 4 bases; unmatched junction bases: 8.

V gene TRBV23-1 combines with J gene TRBJ1-4; D call uncertain. TRBV23-1 is designated an ORF whose function remains uncertain. The CDR3 contains 13 residues. V was clipped by 3 bases and J by 5 bases, with 7 bases between them. Written as DNA, the CDR3 is TGCGCCAGCAGTCAGGAGGGAAATGAAAAACTGTTTTTT. The encoded protein is CASSQEGNEKLFF.

This clone was detected only a few times. The V and J genes are TRBV5-1 and TRBJ2-7; D might be TRBD1 (6 bases). Germline CDR1 is SGHRS and CDR2 is YFSETQ. The length of the CDR3 is 12 residues. V was clipped by 1 base and J by 5 bases, with 7 bases between them. This CDR3 reads CASSLSGDEQYF. For the CDR3, the DNA is TGCGCCAGCAGCTTGTCAGGGGACGAGCAGTACTTC.

The V call is TRBV7-9, the J call TRBJ2-5, with D possibly matching TRBD2 (6 bases). The V gene lost 2 bases and the J gene lost 5 bases, with 12 bases spanning the gap. Germline CDR1 reads SEHNR; CDR2 reads FQNEAQ (reference sequence). The CDR3 extends over 14 amino acids. The CDR3 coding sequence is TGTGCCAGCAGCTTACCCACTAGCAGGGAGACCCAGTACTTC. Protein product: CASSLPTSRETQYF.

V and J are TRBV29-1 and TRBJ1-2; unclear D gene. With 6 bases removed from V and 4 bases from J, the gap between germline ends came to 12 bases. Germline V gene lookup returns CDR1 SQVTM and CDR2 ANQGSEA. This CDR3 is built from 12 residues. DNA for the CDR3: TGCAGCGTACCCGGTCTTTCCTATGGCTACACCTTC. Translation: CSVPGLSYGYTF.

This rearrangement joins TRBV7-2 to TRBJ2-5; D gene uncertain. The CDR3 is 13 residues long. V was shortened by 1 base and J by 3 bases, with 6 bases between the two germline ends. Germline CDR1 and CDR2: SGHTA and FQGNSA. The CDR3 spells CASSLGSEETQYF. Here the CDR3 DNA reads TGTGCCAGCAGCTTAGGTTCGGAAGAGACCCAGTACTTC.

The rearrangement joins TRBV27 to TRBJ1-5; D is uncertain. V lost 6 bases and J 5 bases, leaving 8 bases between the germline ends. CDR3 length equals 12 residues. Germline loops: CDR1 MNHEY, CDR2 SMNVEV (reference sequence). CDR3 in DNA: TGTGCCAGCAGGAATCGGGATCAGCCCCAGCATTTT. Amino acid sequence: CASRNRDQPQHF.

This chain links TRBV5-6 with TRBJ2-7, with D perhaps matching TRBD1 (5 bases). Germline values: CDR1 SGHDT, CDR2 YYEEEE. This CDR3 spans 14 amino acids. Trimming stripped 2 bases from V and 5 bases from J, with 14 bases between. The CDR3 here is CASSFPGQPHEQYV. CDR3 coding DNA: TGTGCCAGCAGCTTTCCAGGGCAGCCCCACGAGCAGTACGTC.